This T cell receptor (beta chain) is from a study of T cell responses to AZD1222 COVID-19 vaccine. The sample holds many counts of this clone. Antigen specificity is unknown. This CDR3 comprises 11 residues. The V end was cut by 10 bases, the J end by 8 bases, with 14 bases between. Per germline, CDR1 LNHDA and CDR2 SQIVND (reference sequence). Overall study findings and caveats: Baseline serostatus was positive in only a handful of AZD1222 recipients.

TCRdb keeps only in-frame clones here, not all; method: immunoSEQ multiplex PCR. The data hold some 150,000 clones, with 88% observed a single time. This TCR was sampled from an adult who had recovered from COVID-19. The input for sequencing was peripheral blood, taken after recovery from COVID-19. The chain recombines TRBV19 with TRBJ1-2; D may be TRBD1 (5 bases). The CDR3 DNA reads as TGTGCCATTTCCGCAGGGTACGGCTACACCTTC. It yields the protein CAISAGYGYTF.